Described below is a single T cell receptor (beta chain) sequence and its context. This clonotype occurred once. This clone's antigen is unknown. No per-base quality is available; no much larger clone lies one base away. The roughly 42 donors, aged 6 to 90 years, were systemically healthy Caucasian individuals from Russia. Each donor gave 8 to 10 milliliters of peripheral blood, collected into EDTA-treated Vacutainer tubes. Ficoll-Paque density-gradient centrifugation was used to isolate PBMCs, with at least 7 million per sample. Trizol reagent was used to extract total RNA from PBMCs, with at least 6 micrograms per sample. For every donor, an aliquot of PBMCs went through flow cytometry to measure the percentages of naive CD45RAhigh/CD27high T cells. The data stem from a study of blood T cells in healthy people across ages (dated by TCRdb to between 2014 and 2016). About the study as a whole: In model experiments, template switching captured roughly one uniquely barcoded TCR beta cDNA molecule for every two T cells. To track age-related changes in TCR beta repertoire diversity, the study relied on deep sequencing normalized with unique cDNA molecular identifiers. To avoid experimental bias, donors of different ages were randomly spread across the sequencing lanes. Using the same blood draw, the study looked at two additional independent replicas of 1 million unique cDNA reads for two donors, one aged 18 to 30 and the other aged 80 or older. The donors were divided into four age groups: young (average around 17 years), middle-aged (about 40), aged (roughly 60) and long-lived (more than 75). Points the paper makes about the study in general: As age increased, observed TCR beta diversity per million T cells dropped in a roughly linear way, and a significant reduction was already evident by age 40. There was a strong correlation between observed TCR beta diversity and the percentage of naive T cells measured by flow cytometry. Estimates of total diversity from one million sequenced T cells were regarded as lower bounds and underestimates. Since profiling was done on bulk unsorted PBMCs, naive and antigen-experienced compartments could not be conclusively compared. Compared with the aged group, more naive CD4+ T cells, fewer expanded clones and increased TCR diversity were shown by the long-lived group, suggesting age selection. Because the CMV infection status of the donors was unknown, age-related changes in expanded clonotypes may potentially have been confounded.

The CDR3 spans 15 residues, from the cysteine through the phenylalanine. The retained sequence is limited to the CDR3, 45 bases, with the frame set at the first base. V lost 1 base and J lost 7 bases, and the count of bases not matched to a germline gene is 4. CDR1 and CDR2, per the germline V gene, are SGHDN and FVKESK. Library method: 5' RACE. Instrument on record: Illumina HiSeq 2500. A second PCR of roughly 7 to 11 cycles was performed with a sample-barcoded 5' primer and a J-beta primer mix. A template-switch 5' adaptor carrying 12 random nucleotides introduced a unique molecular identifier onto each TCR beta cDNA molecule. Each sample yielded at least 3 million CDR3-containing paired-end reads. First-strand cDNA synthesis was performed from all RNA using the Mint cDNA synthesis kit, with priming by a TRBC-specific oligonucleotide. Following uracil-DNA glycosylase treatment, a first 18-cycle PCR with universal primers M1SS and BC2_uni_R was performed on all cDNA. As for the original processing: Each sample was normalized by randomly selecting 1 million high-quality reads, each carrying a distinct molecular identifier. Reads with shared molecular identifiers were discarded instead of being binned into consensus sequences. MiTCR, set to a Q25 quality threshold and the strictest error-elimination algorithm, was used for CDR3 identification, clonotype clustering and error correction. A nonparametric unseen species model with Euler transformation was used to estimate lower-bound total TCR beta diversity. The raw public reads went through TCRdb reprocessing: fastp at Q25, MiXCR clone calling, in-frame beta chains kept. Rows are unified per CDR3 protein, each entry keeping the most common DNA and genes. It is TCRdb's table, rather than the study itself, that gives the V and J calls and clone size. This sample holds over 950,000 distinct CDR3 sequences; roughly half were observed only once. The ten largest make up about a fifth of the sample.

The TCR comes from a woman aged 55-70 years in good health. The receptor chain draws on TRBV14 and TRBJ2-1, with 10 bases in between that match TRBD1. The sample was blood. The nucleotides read TGTGCCAGCAGCCAAGCCGACAGGGGGCGGAATGAGCAGTTCTTC. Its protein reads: CASSQADRGRNEQFF.